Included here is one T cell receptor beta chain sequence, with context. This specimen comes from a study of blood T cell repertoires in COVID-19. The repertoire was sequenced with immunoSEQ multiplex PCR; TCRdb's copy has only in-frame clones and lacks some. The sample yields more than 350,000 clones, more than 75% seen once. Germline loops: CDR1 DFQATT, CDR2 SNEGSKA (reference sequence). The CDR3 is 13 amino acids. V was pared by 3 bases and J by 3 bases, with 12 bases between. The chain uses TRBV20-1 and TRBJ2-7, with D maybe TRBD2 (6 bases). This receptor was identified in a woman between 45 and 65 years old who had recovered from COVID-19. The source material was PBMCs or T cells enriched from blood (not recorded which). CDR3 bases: TGCAGTGCTAGTCGGGGGAGAGGCTACGAGCAGTACTTC. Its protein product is CSASRGRGYEQYF.